The 8 T cell receptor beta chains in this list originate from one sample, sequenced in a study of blood T cell repertoires in COVID-19. Repertoires were generated with immunoSEQ multiplex PCR, while TCRdb's copy carries only in-frame clones and drops some. The sample holds 200,000 to 250,000 clones, around 86% seen once. Sequencing was performed on PBMCs or T cells enriched from blood (not recorded which). The receptors stem from a woman aged 50 to 65 with acute COVID-19.

The rearrangement uses TRBV11-3 and TRBJ2-3, with a possible D match to TRBD2 (6 bases). V was shortened by 5 bases and J by 0 bases, with 12 bases between the two germline ends. Germline V gene sequence: CDR1 SGHNT, CDR2 YENEEA. The CDR3 is 15 residues long. CDR3 DNA sequence: TGTGCCAGCAGCGTTTCTGGGGGGAGCACAGATACGCAGTATTTT. Residues: CASSVSGGSTDTQYF.

This clone was picked up a small number of times. V gene TRBV27 combines with J gene TRBJ2-2, with D possibly being TRBD2 (5 bases). The CDR3 length is 16 residues. CDR1 is MNHEY, CDR2 SMNVEV, per germline (reference sequence). V lost 0 bases and J 4 bases, leaving 12 bases between the germline ends. DNA for the CDR3: TGTGCCAGCAGTTTATCGCCTAGCCTTGGCACCGGGGAGCTGTTTTTT. Its protein is CASSLSPSLGTGELFF.

V is TRBV7-2 and J is TRBJ1-4; no reliable D call. Germline CDR1 SGHTA, CDR2 FQGNSA. This CDR3 is 13 amino acids long. V lost 1 base and J lost 5, with 5 bases in between. The CDR3 DNA sequence: TGTGCCAGCAGCTTAGAGCTAAATGAAAAACTGTTTTTT. Its protein is CASSLELNEKLFF. The variable domain in full, completed from reference TRBV7-2 and TRBJ1-4, reads GAGVSQSPSNKVTEKGKDVELRCDPISGHTALYWYRQSLGQGLEFLIYFQGNSAPDKSGLPSDRFSAERTGGSVSTLTIQRTQQEDSAVYLCASSLELNEKLFFGSGTQLSVL.

The J gene is TRBJ2-7, the V gene TRBV28, with 9 bases identical to TRBD1. The CDR3 has 15 amino acids. Germline CDR1 MDHEN, CDR2 SYDVKM. V lost 6 bases to trimming and J lost 5 bases; unmatched junction nucleotides: 11. CDR3: CASSRTGGRKNEQYF. DNA of the CDR3: TGTGCCAGCAGCCGAACAGGGGGCAGGAAAAACGAGCAGTACTTC.

V and J are TRBV11-2 and TRBJ2-4; TRBD1 agrees at 7 bases. From germline, CDR1 is SGHAT and CDR2 FQNNGV. The CDR3 extends over 16 amino acids. The trim removed 1 base at V and 5 bases at J, leaving 8 bases unmatched. As DNA, the CDR3 is TGTGCCAGCAGCTTAGTGTTGGGGACAGCGCAAAACATTCAGTACTTC. It encodes CASSLVLGTAQNIQYF.

The V and J genes are TRBV6-6 and TRBJ2-2; D is ambiguous. Germline-derived CDR1 and CDR2 are MNHNY and SVGAGI (reference sequence). V was cut by 8 bases and J by 6 bases, with 13 bases left in between. The CDR3 sequence is 13 residues long. This chain's CDR3 is CASLGRSSGELFF. CDR3 nucleotides: TGTGCCAGCCTGGGCAGGTCCTCCGGGGAGCTGTTTTTT.

The V call is TRBV3-1 (or the pseudogene TRBV3-2), the J call TRBJ1-1; D gene unclear. This CDR3 is built from 16 residues. V was cut by 5 bases and J by 1 base, with 17 bases left in between. Looked up from germline, CDR1 is LGHDT and CDR2 is YNNKEL (reference sequence). CDR3 sequence (DNA): TGTGCCAGCAGCTATTTTGGGCAGAAAGCGAACACTGAAGCTTTCTTT. Translated: CASSYFGQKANTEAFF.

This chain connects TRBV6-2 or TRBV6-3 to TRBJ2-3; 8 bases match TRBD2. The CDR3 loop spans 17 amino acids. J was trimmed by 0 bases and V by 5 bases; bases with no gene match: 10. Germline CDR1 and CDR2: MNHEY and SVGEGT. CDR3 DNA: TGTGCCAGCAGTGGTCCCGGGACTAGGGAGAGCACAGATACGCAGTATTTT. It codes for CASSGPGTRESTDTQYF.